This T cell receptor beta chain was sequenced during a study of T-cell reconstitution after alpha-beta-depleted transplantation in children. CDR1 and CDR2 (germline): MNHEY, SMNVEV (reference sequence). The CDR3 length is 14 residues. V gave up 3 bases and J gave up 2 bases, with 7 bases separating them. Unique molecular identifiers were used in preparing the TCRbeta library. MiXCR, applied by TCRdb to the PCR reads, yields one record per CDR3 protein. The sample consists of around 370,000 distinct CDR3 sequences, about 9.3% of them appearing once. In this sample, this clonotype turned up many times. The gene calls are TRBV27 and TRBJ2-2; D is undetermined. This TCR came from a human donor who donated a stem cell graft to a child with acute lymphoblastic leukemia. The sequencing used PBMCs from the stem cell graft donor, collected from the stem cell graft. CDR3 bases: TGTGCCAGCAGTTTTTTCGTTAACACCGGGGAGCTGTTTTTT. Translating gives CASSFFVNTGELFF.